This TCR beta chain derives from a study of T cell responses to AZD1222 COVID-19 vaccine. The protocol was immunoSEQ multiplex PCR, while the TCRdb copy is restricted to in-frame clones and leaves out a portion. The table includes around 160,000 clones, 94% detected once. Worth noting for this clone: Its cognate antigen is unknown.

The V gene's germline CDR1 is MDHEN and CDR2 SYDVKM. The CDR3 loop spans 12 amino acids. Deletions cut 2 bases from V and 10 bases from J, with 9 bases between. Findings and caveats of the study: Spike-specific TCR breadth and depth were elevated following two AZD1222 doses.

Sequenced material: peripheral blood, taken on day 0 of AZD1222 vaccination. The genes are TRBV28 and TRBJ2-1; no firm D call. The receptor comes from an adult in good health. DNA for the CDR3: TGTGCCAGCAGTTTACCCAACGGGGAGCAGTTCTTC. Protein product: CASSLPNGEQFF.